This TCR beta chain originates from a study of spatial heterogeneity in lung cancer. Study-wide results and caveats: Tracking of tumor mutation counts was seen in expanded intratumoral alpha and beta TCR counts. For tumor T cells, estimated coverage reached only around 7% (alpha) and about 12% (beta).

TCRdb fed the 5' RACE reads into MiXCR, producing one record per CDR3 protein. The table includes approximately 12,000 distinct CDR3 sequences, under 6% detected once. Time point defined: sample taken at primary tumor resection. V shed 0 bases, J shed 1 base, and the junction held 13 bases outside the gene matches. The CDR3 covers 19 residues. Looked up from germline, CDR1 is DFQATT and CDR2 is SNEGSKA (reference sequence). This clonotype was observed a few times. Its antigen is not identified. The gene calls are TRBV20-1 and TRBJ1-4; 8 nucleotides agree with TRBD1. Source: lung tumor tissue, taken at surgery. The source of this sequence is a male donor with early-stage non-small cell lung cancer. The CDR3 loop is CSARDQGTGLKGTNEKLFF. The DNA of the CDR3 is TGCAGTGCTAGAGATCAGGGGACAGGCCTGAAGGGAACTAATGAAAAACTGTTTTTT.